What follows describes a single TCR beta chain. The sample comes from a study of blood T cell repertoires in COVID-19. V lost 4 bases and J lost 4; bases outside the gene matches: 10. CDR1 is SGHDT, CDR2 YYEEEE, per germline. This CDR3 is built from 16 residues. Original processing notes: Amplification of reference gene primers was used by the study to estimate nucleated cell counts. Only in-frame clones appear in the TCRdb table, and some are missing; sequencing was by immunoSEQ multiplex PCR. The V and J calls and clone size were taken over from that table, and D and trimming were inferred from the DNA. The sample lists about 200,000 clones; 80% to 90% were seen once.

The receptor's source is a woman in her 70s with acute or convalescent COVID-19. The gene calls are TRBV5-6 and TRBJ2-5; 10 positions match TRBD2. The sample was peripheral blood. The DNA for the CDR3 is TGTGCCAGCAGCCAAATAGCGGGGGGCAGCGGAGAGACCCAGTACTTC. This encodes CASSQIAGGSGETQYF.